The 23 T cell receptor beta chains in this list originate from one sample, sequenced in a study of blood T cell repertoires in COVID-19. Repertoires were generated with immunoSEQ multiplex PCR, while TCRdb's copy carries only in-frame clones and drops some. This sample yields fewer than 450,000 clones, of which about 90% are seen a single time; more than 3% belongs to the top ten. The sequenced sample consisted of peripheral blood. The receptors come from a woman aged 18-29 years who had recovered from COVID-19.

The V and J genes are TRBV18 and TRBJ2-1, with 9 bases aligning to TRBD2. Germline loops: CDR1 KGHSH, CDR2 LQKENI. The CDR3 has 16 residues. V gave up 1 base and J gave up 10 bases; unmatched junction bases: 11. CDR3 DNA sequence: TGTGCCAGCTCACCACGCGGTGCTAGCGGGACTGGCGAGCAGTTCTTC. This encodes CASSPRGASGTGEQFF. Variable domain in full (rest from reference TRBV18 and TRBJ2-1): NAGVMQNPRHLVRRRGQEARLRCSPMKGHSHVYWYRQLPEEGLKFMVYLQKENIIDESGMPKERFSAEFPKEGPSILRIQQVVRGDSAAYFCASSPRGASGTGEQFFGPGTRLTVL.

The chain is built from TRBV2 and TRBJ2-7, with D possibly TRBD1 on 6 matching bases. V lost 2 bases to trimming and J lost 6 bases, with 14 bases between them. The CDR3 consists of 14 residues. CDR1 is SNHLY and CDR2 is FYNNEI in the germline V gene. The CDR3 here is CASSEQGGGGEQYV. CDR3 nucleotides: TGTGCCAGCAGTGAACAGGGTGGGGGCGGCGAGCAGTACGTC.

The chain recombines TRBV30 with TRBJ1-3; maybe TRBD1 (5 bases). The ends were cut back, 2 bases at V and 1 base at J, with 9 bases in the middle. CDR1 is GTSNPN, CDR2 SVGIG, per germline (reference sequence). The CDR3 sequence is 14 residues long. This CDR3 reads CAWSTGGSGNTIYF. CDR3 DNA: TGTGCCTGGAGTACGGGGGGATCTGGAAACACCATATATTTT. Full variable domain (rest looked up from reference TRBV30 and TRBJ1-3): SQTIHQWPATLVQPVGSPLSLECTVEGTSNPNLYWYRQAAGRGLQLLFYSVGIGQISSEVPQNLSASRPQDRQFILSSKKLLLSDSGFYLCAWSTGGSGNTIYFGEGSWLTVV.

V gene TRBV9 combines with J gene TRBJ1-2, with 7 bases aligning to TRBD1. This CDR3 region has 16 residues. Germline CDR1 reads SGDLS; CDR2 reads YYNGEE. V lost 2 bases and J lost 1; bases outside the gene matches: 8. CDR3 residues: CASSVAFGTVNYGYTF. The CDR3, as DNA: TGTGCCAGCAGCGTCGCTTTTGGGACAGTTAACTATGGCTACACCTTC.

The CDR3 reads CASSLGGRMEGENIQYF. The CDR3 region has the DNA TGTGCCAGCAGCTTGGGCGGGAGGATGGAGGGGGAAAACATTCAGTACTTC. The gene calls are TRBV5-4 and TRBJ2-4, with 8 positions matching TRBD2. V gave up 0 bases and J gave up 5 bases; unmatched junction bases: 10. CDR3 length: 17 residues. The germline CDR1 and CDR2 sequences are SGHNT and YYREEE (reference sequence).

J is TRBJ1-5 and V is TRBV6-1; weak D call: TRBD1 (5 bases). Germline V lookup: CDR1 MNHNS, CDR2 SASEGT. Deletions cut 2 bases from V and 1 base from J, with 15 bases between. This CDR3 has 17 residues. CDR3 nucleotide sequence: TGTGCCAGCAGTGAACTCTCCTTCCGGGGGAGCAATCAGCCCCAGCATTTT. This codes for CASSELSFRGSNQPQHF.

The rearrangement uses TRBV19 and TRBJ1-5; 7 nucleotides agree with TRBD1. V trimming: 5 bases; J trimming: 10 bases; junction bases outside the gene matches: 8. Germline values: CDR1 LNHDA, CDR2 SQIVND (reference sequence). The CDR3 has 13 residues. CDR3 DNA: TGTGCCAGTAGTTCAGGGGGATTAGGCCCCCAGCATTTT. It specifies CASSSGGLGPQHF.

The chain couples TRBV5-8 to TRBJ2-5, with 7 bases identical to TRBD1. CDR3 length: 15 amino acids. Germline V gene sequence: CDR1 SGHTS, CDR2 YDEGEE. V shed 3 bases, J shed 5 bases, and the junction held 10 bases outside the gene matches. Here the CDR3 reads CASSYLQGLEETQYF. In DNA form, the CDR3 reads TGTGCCAGCAGCTACCTACAGGGGTTGGAGGAGACCCAGTACTTC.

In nucleotides, the CDR3 is TGTGCCAGCAGTGAACTAGCGGGAGCCCTAGATACGCAGTATTTT. This sequence encodes CASSELAGALDTQYF. The chain combines TRBV6-1 with TRBJ2-3, with 10 bases identical to TRBD2. The CDR3 is 15 amino acids. The V gene's germline CDR1 is MNHNS and CDR2 SASEGT. The V and J ends lost 2 bases and 5 bases, in that order; junction bases with no gene match: 4.

The J gene is TRBJ2-7, the V gene TRBV18, with D possibly TRBD1 on 6 matching bases. The V gene lost 3 bases and the J gene lost 3 bases, with 12 bases spanning the gap. Germline V gene data show CDR1 as KGHSH and CDR2 as LQKENI. The CDR3 extends over 14 amino acids. The CDR3 coding sequence is TGTGCCAGCTCACCGCAGACAGGTCGCTACGAGCAGTACGTC. Protein sequence: CASSPQTGRYEQYV.

The chain combines TRBV21-1 with TRBJ2-7; TRBD2, the D gene given by the table, was not confirmed from the DNA. TRBV21-1 is designated a pseudogene. The CDR3 covers 13 residues. Here the CDR3 reads CASPGLGSYEQYV. CDR3 DNA sequence: TGTGCCAGCCCGGGACTTGGGTCCTACGAGCAGTACGTC.

This rearrangement joins TRBV24-1 to TRBJ2-3; D is undetermined. Germline CDR1 is KGHDR and CDR2 is SFDVKD. This CDR3 has 11 amino acids. Trimming took off 7 bases at V and 7 bases at J, with 8 bases between the two ends. This CDR3 is CATSRGNTQYF. CDR3 bases: TGTGCCACCAGCCGAGGAAATACGCAGTATTTT.

The V and J genes are TRBV12-3 or TRBV12-4 and TRBJ1-6; tentative D call: TRBD1 (6 bases). The CDR3 has 13 residues. Trimming left V 6 bases short and J 12 bases short, with 15 bases between. In DNA, the CDR3 is TGTGCCAGCAGCCGCACACAGGGCTTACCCCTCCACTTT. This encodes CASSRTQGLPLHF.

The chain links TRBV5-6 to TRBJ2-6; 7 bases are a match to TRBD1. There are 15 residues in the CDR3. The germline V gene has CDR1 SGHDT and CDR2 YYEEEE. Unmatched junction bases numbered 1, after V lost 2 bases and J lost 2 bases. The chain's CDR3 is CASSFTGAGANVLTF. The DNA of the CDR3 is TGTGCCAGCAGCTTCACAGGGGCTGGGGCCAACGTCCTGACTTTC.

The chain combines TRBV3-1 (or the pseudogene TRBV3-2) with TRBJ2-1; 12 bases map to TRBD2. The CDR3 spans 17 residues. CDR1 and CDR2 from the germline V gene are LGHDT and YNNKEL (reference sequence). The V and J ends lost 4 bases and 8 bases, in that order; junction bases with no gene match: 12. The CDR3 DNA is TGTGCCAGCAGCCGGGGACTAGCGGGCGCTTCGTGGGATGAGCAGTTCTTC. This encodes CASSRGLAGASWDEQFF.

The V and J genes are TRBV12-2 and TRBJ2-2; the table's D call TRBD1 went unverified against the DNA. TRBV12-2 is described as a pseudogene. The CDR3 has 16 residues. CDR3 in amino acids: CASRLPQGVNTGELFF. The CDR3 region has the DNA TGTGCAAGTCGCCTACCCCAAGGGGTGAATACCGGGGAGCTGTTTTTT.

The gene calls are TRBV4-3 and TRBJ1-3; no definite D call. The CDR3 totals 15 residues. The germline V and J ends were trimmed by 1 base and 2 bases, with 9 bases remaining between them. CDR1 is LGHNA, CDR2 YSLEER, per germline. The CDR3 region has the DNA TGCGCCAGCAGCCAAGTCTTAACGGCTGGAAACACCATATATTTT. Its protein product is CASSQVLTAGNTIYF.

This chain joins TRBV5-3 and TRBJ2-6; 7 bases map to TRBD2. TRBV5-3 is an ORF; its function is uncertain. The CDR3 runs to 20 residues. The J segment lost 2 bases and the V segment lost 1 base, leaving 15 bases of the junction unmatched. DNA of the CDR3: TGTGCCAGAAGCTTGCGGGCTAGCGGCGAAAGGCGTCCTGGGGCCAACGTCCTGACTTTC. It encodes CARSLRASGERRPGANVLTF.

The chain employs TRBV7-6 and TRBJ2-1; D may be TRBD1 (6 bases). Between the trimmed V and J ends, which lost 5 bases and 5 bases, there was a span of 13 bases. CDR1 and CDR2 (germline): SGHVS, FNYEAQ. The CDR3 extends over 14 amino acids. The CDR3 loop is CASSPWTANNEQFF. The CDR3 bases are TGTGCCAGCAGCCCCTGGACAGCAAACAATGAGCAGTTCTTC.

The chain employs TRBV18 and TRBJ1-5; D is uncertain. The CDR3 is 14 amino acids. The germline gives CDR1 KGHSH, CDR2 LQKENI. V gave up 2 bases and J gave up 5 bases, with 10 bases separating them. The CDR3 region has the DNA TGTGCCAGCTCACCAGGAGTCGGGGATCAGCCCCAGCATTTT. This encodes CASSPGVGDQPQHF.

The chain couples TRBV18 to TRBJ1-1, with D possibly matching TRBD1 (6 bases). CDR1 is KGHSH and CDR2 is LQKENI in the germline V gene. This CDR3 comprises 14 residues. Trimming pared 4 bases from V and 3 bases from J, leaving 12 bases between. In DNA form, the CDR3 reads TGTGCCAGCTCACTCCGAGAGGGGGACACTGAAGCTTTCTTT. This gives the protein CASSLREGDTEAFF.

The chain uses TRBV6-5 and TRBJ1-1; 8 positions agree with TRBD1. Germline V gene sequence: CDR1 MNHEY, CDR2 SVGAGI. The J segment lost 4 bases and the V segment lost 0 bases, leaving 4 bases of the junction unmatched. The CDR3 totals 15 residues. In DNA form, the CDR3 reads TGTGCCAGCAGTTACTCTTCCGACAGGGGCACTGAAGCTTTCTTT. This encodes CASSYSSDRGTEAFF.

The chain is built from TRBV20-1 and TRBJ1-6; TRBD1 is a possible D gene (5 bases). Germline-derived CDR1 and CDR2 are DFQATT and SNEGSKA (reference sequence). V was trimmed by 0 bases and J by 14 bases, leaving 8 bases between them. The CDR3 loop spans 11 amino acids. The CDR3 here is CSARDLTALHF. CDR3 nucleotides: TGCAGTGCTAGAGATCTGACAGCCCTCCACTTT.